This T cell receptor beta chain was obtained from a study of shared clonotypes between healthy human individuals. Method: immunoSEQ multiplex PCR; TCRdb's copy keeps in-frame clones and lacks some. The repertoire holds about 360,000 clones, with 73% as singletons. Looked up from germline, CDR1 is SNHLY and CDR2 is FYNNEI. The length of the CDR3 is 13 residues. The V gene lost 7 bases and the J gene lost 2 bases, with 11 bases spanning the gap. The sample comprised memory CD4+ T cells sorted from blood. Subset noted: CD45RA-negative fraction. This clonotype was obtained from a man aged 30 to 45 in good health. This chain links TRBV2 with TRBJ1-1, with TRBD1 as a possible D gene (6 bases). Here the CDR3 reads CASTGQINTEAFF. CDR3 nucleotides: TGTGCCAGCACCGGACAGATAAACACTGAAGCTTTCTTT.